A selection of T cell receptor beta chains follows, all from one sample in a study of metastatic and nonmetastatic thyroid tumors. MiXCR was used by TCRdb to re-call the PCR reads. The sample carries roughly 12,000 clones, around a fifth recorded once. The specimen was adjacent normal tissue. Receptors were obtained from a female donor with papillary thyroid cancer or a benign thyroid nodule (not recorded which). Some clones in this sample may be carry-over from other donors' samples. The CDR3 runs from the conserved cysteine through the conserved F or W.

cdr3_length	j_call	v_call	cdr3_aa
15	TRBJ2-3	TRBV20-1	CSAGKSGTSTDTQYF
12	TRBJ1-2	TRBV9	CASSATGSGYTF
14	TRBJ2-1	TRBV29-1	CSVQQGTSYNEQFF
13	TRBJ2-1	TRBV5-1	CANSQDLGNEQFF
11	TRBJ1-2	TRBV5-1	CASSFGYGYTF
15	TRBJ2-7	TRBV7-9	CASSLEGNPSYEQYF
14	TRBJ2-3	TRBV20-1	CSALLRQPTDTQYF
16	TRBJ1-4	TRBV6-5	CASIYSMLGVEEKLFF
12	TRBJ2-3	TRBV5-4	CASSLAADTQYF
13	TRBJ2-1	TRBV19	CASRANSYNEQFF
15	TRBJ2-5	TRBV12-3/TRBV12-4	CASSLRSTEAGTQYF
13	TRBJ2-7	TRBV30	CAWRVTGSYDQYF
14	TRBJ2-7	TRBV20-1	CSAPKSGGRYEQYF
14	TRBJ2-7	TRBV5-1	CASSFSGGSLEQYF
14	TRBJ2-3	TRBV6-2/TRBV6-3	CASSFQGLGDTQYF
17	TRBJ2-2	TRBV6-1	CASSEGRVNYRTGELFF
15	TRBJ2-5	TRBV24-1	CATSDTTSDFGAQYF
11	TRBJ2-3	TRBV24-1	CATSATDTQYF
17	TRBJ1-2	TRBV24-1	CATSATTAPDANYGYTF
14	TRBJ2-7	TRBV6-1	CASRTGTGAYEQYF
15	TRBJ1-5	TRBV12-3/TRBV12-4	CASSLRGICNQPQHF
15	TRBJ2-1	TRBV12-3/TRBV12-4	CASSPISSGREEQFF
15	TRBJ2-2	TRBV2	CASQGLAPYTGELFF
14	TRBJ1-6	TRBV28	CASGRYKYNSPLHF
17	TRBJ1-4	TRBV27	CASSHTAWTATNEKLFF
12	TRBJ1-4	TRBV30	CAWGRGREKLFF
15	TRBJ2-7	TRBV27	CASSLSVAYSYEQYF
18	TRBJ2-1	TRBV4-1	CASSHFGTSGRPYNEQFF
11	TRBJ2-1	TRBV20-1	CSVLDRDEQFF
14	TRBJ2-3	TRBV10-3	CAIRVAGETDTQYF
13	TRBJ2-3	TRBV11-2	CASSFIPTDTQYF
15	TRBJ2-7	TRBV4-1	CASSQGGGSSYEQYF
13	TRBJ2-7	TRBV10-2	CASRLGARSEQYF
15	TRBJ2-7	TRBV6-1	CASSEGTGGGYEQYF
15	TRBJ2-2	TRBV7-3	CASSLLAGGTGELFF
14	TRBJ1-3	TRBV6-1	CASNSAGRTNAIYF
18	TRBJ1-3	TRBV6-1	CASSDLPGTGDAGNTIYF
13	TRBJ1-1	TRBV24-1	CATRDKEYTEASF
16	TRBJ2-1	TRBV20-1	CSARDTVPQMYNEQFF
14	TRBJ1-4	TRBV28	CASKSASTNGKLFF
14	TRBJ2-2	TRBV11-2	CASSLEAWPGELFF
17	TRBJ2-7	TRBV20-1	CSARPITGTGGRYEQYF
12	TRBJ2-7	TRBV12-3/TRBV12-4	CASSHRGLEQYF